This T cell receptor (beta chain) was captured by sequencing in a study of cytomegalovirus exposure and HLA in healthy donors. 60 Vbeta and 13 Jbeta primers were used in PCR. Clones were sequenced by immunoSEQ multiplex PCR, and TCRdb holds only the in-frame ones, with some missing. Of about 170,000 clones listed, 82% are singletons. Germline V gives CDR1 LNHNV, CDR2 YYDKDF (reference sequence). Trimming at V came to 1 base and at J to 0 bases, leaving 10 bases not matched to a gene. There are 19 residues in the CDR3. The genes are TRBV15 and TRBJ1-5; 9 bases map to TRBD1. Specimen: PBMCs. The TCR sequence derives from a girl aged 2-9 years in good health and CMV-seropositive. CDR3 nucleotide sequence: TGTGCCACCAGCAGAGTCCCGGGACAGGGAACCCATAGCAATCAGCCCCAGCATTTT. It is translated as CATSRVPGQGTHSNQPQHF.